A single sample gave rise to the 18 T cell receptor beta chains below, sequenced in a study of cytomegalovirus exposure and HLA in healthy donors. PCR was performed using 60 Vbeta and 13 Jbeta primers. Profiling relied on immunoSEQ multiplex PCR, and the TCRdb table lists in-frame clones only, not all of them. The table records around 130,000 clones, approximately 8.8% of them present only once. The sequencing input was PBMCs. The receptors were sampled from a man in his forties or fifties in good health and CMV-seronegative.

V gene TRBV9 combines with J gene TRBJ2-5; 9 bases align to TRBD2. The CDR3 is 17 amino acids. J gave up 2 bases and V 0 bases, and 8 bases lay outside the gene matches. CDR1 is SGDLS, CDR2 YYNGEE, per germline. The CDR3 region has the DNA TGTGCCAGCAGCGTAGCGGGTAGCGGGGGAGGGCAAGAGACCCAGTACTTC. Translation gives CASSVAGSGGGQETQYF.

In its sample, this clone was seen a few times. The V and J genes are TRBV7-9 and TRBJ2-3, with a possible D match to TRBD2 (6 bases). CDR1 SEHNR and CDR2 FQNEAQ come from the germline V gene (reference sequence). The CDR3 extends over 15 amino acids. Trimming pared 5 bases from V and 1 base from J, leaving 13 bases between. The CDR3 loop is CASSTAREGTDTQYF. CDR3 nucleotides: TGTGCCAGCAGCACGGCGAGGGAGGGCACAGATACGCAGTATTTT.

The chain employs TRBV30 and TRBJ2-5; D perhaps matches TRBD1 (6 bases). The assigned J gene may be wrong: the sequence end matches TRBJ2-7 better. Germline V gene sequence: CDR1 GTSNPN, CDR2 SVGIG (reference sequence). The CDR3 is 12 amino acids. The CDR3 is CAWGRVSYEQYF. CDR3 in DNA: TGTGCATGGGGGCGGGTCTCCTACGAGCAGTACTTC.

The chain recombines TRBV27 with TRBJ2-7; 7 bases agree with TRBD1. Trimming at V came to 2 bases and at J to 3 bases, leaving 4 bases not matched to a gene. The CDR3 sequence is 14 residues long. Germline CDR1 MNHEY, CDR2 SMNVEV (reference sequence). CDR3 residues: CASSLEGALYEQYF. The CDR3 DNA reads TGTGCCAGCAGTTTAGAGGGGGCTCTCTACGAGCAGTACTTC.

Details on this clone: This specimen includes other DNA sequences encoding the same CDR3. This chain joins TRBV7-2 and TRBJ1-1, with D possibly TRBD1 on 6 matching bases. The CDR3 totals 14 residues. CDR1 is SGHTA, CDR2 FQGNSA, per germline. The V end was cut by 5 bases, the J end by 5 bases, with 15 bases between. CDR3 sequence: CASSPQGRRTEAFF. CDR3 in DNA: TGTGCCAGCAGCCCCCAGGGGCGCAGGACTGAAGCTTTCTTT.

This clone was counted many times. This chain uses TRBV5-4 with TRBJ2-6; D might be TRBD1 (6 bases). Germline lookup yields CDR1 SGHNT and CDR2 YYREEE (reference sequence). The CDR3 has 16 residues. Trimming pared 4 bases from V and 0 bases from J, leaving 11 bases between. The CDR3: CASSHSQGSGANVLTF. The CDR3 DNA reads TGTGCCAGCAGCCATTCACAGGGCTCTGGGGCCAACGTCCTGACTTTC.

This chain uses TRBV7-3 with TRBJ2-3, with D hard to call. The CDR3 length is 14 residues. Germline V CDR1 and CDR2: SGHTA, FQGTGA. Trimming stripped 2 bases from V and 7 bases from J, with 13 bases between. The CDR3 spells CASSLRAGANTQYF. CDR3 sequence (DNA): TGTGCCAGCAGCTTACGCGCAGGTGCGAATACGCAGTATTTT.

V usage is TRBV15 and J usage is TRBJ2-7, with TRBD2 identical over 8 bases. CDR1 and CDR2 from the germline V gene are LNHNV and YYDKDF (reference sequence). Trimming took 1 base from V and 2 from J; bases not matched to a gene: 4. The CDR3 spans 15 residues. The CDR3 is CATSRVSAGAYEQYF. CDR3 bases: TGTGCCACCAGCAGAGTTTCAGCGGGGGCCTACGAGCAGTACTTC.

The J gene is TRBJ2-3, the V gene TRBV7-6; D might be TRBD1 (5 bases). CDR1 and CDR2 from the germline V gene are SGHVS and FNYEAQ. The CDR3 covers 17 residues. V was trimmed by 5 bases and J by 0 bases, leaving 18 bases between them. CDR3 residues: CASSPYQQATSTDTQYF. The CDR3 bases are TGTGCCAGCAGCCCTTATCAACAGGCAACTAGCACAGATACGCAGTATTTT.

This clone was recorded a few times. V is TRBV7-9 and J is TRBJ2-1; 7 bases agree with TRBD1. Germline CDR1 and CDR2: SEHNR and FQNEAQ (reference sequence). J was trimmed by 5 bases and V by 1 base; bases with no gene match: 5. The length of the CDR3 is 15 residues. This chain's CDR3 is CASSLVLGGDNEQFF. CDR3 DNA sequence: TGTGCCAGCAGCTTAGTGTTAGGGGGCGACAATGAGCAGTTCTTC.

This chain links TRBV6-6 with TRBJ2-5, with D possibly being TRBD1 (6 bases). V gave up 5 bases and J gave up 5 bases, with 12 bases separating them. This CDR3 has 13 residues. From germline, CDR1 is MNHNY and CDR2 SVGAGI (reference sequence). Written as DNA, the CDR3 is TGTGCCAGCAGTCTGACAGGCACGGAGACCCAGTACTTC. It translates to CASSLTGTETQYF.

This rearrangement joins TRBV25-1 to TRBJ2-5; 7 bases match TRBD2. There are 16 residues in the CDR3. Trimming cost V 3 bases and J 1 base; bases outside gene matches: 8. Germline V gene sequence: CDR1 MGHDK, CDR2 SYGVNS. The DNA of the CDR3 is TGTGCCAGCAGTGATATGGGCGAGCGGGGCCAAGAGACCCAGTACTTC. Translated, it gives CASSDMGERGQETQYF.

The chain is built from TRBV10-3 and TRBJ1-1; the D is unclear. Deletions cut 3 bases from V and 8 bases from J, with 10 bases between. This CDR3 region has 12 residues. The germline V gene has CDR1 ENHRY and CDR2 SYGVKD. Here the CDR3 DNA reads TGTGCCATCAGTGACCACGGCGGAGAAGCTTTCTTT. Protein sequence: CAISDHGGEAFF.

This clone was seen only a few times. The junction does not match germline at one end; this may be a read error. This sequence joins TRBV6-1 and TRBJ1-1, with 8 bases fitting TRBD1. Germline CDR1 is MNHNS and CDR2 is SASEGT. This CDR3 is 15 amino acids long. The CDR3 region is CASSVGQGGNTEASF. In DNA form, the CDR3 reads TGTGCCAGCAGTGTCGGACAGGGAGGCAACACTGAAGCTTCCTTT.

This clone showed up just a few times. The rearrangement joins TRBV29-1 to TRBJ2-3; D may be TRBD1 (5 bases). The length of the CDR3 is 13 residues. Germline V gene data show CDR1 as SQVTM and CDR2 as ANQGSEA. V gave up 6 bases and J gave up 4 bases, with 14 bases separating them. The CDR3 region is CSVIPQGADTQYF. DNA of the CDR3: TGCAGCGTAATCCCCCAGGGTGCAGATACGCAGTATTTT.

This chain links TRBV27 with TRBJ1-3; D is possibly TRBD1 (6 bases). CDR3 length: 13 amino acids. Germline values: CDR1 MNHEY, CDR2 SMNVEV (reference sequence). Trimming pared 6 bases from V and 7 bases from J, leaving 13 bases between. CDR3 region: CASRLQGTNTIYF. Written as DNA, the CDR3 is TGTGCCAGCAGGTTACAGGGTACCAACACCATATATTTT.

This clone came up a few times. The chain links TRBV6-5 to TRBJ1-1, with a possible D match to TRBD1 (6 bases). Per germline, CDR1 MNHEY and CDR2 SVGAGI. Trimming left V 3 bases short and J 4 bases short, with 12 bases between. The CDR3 length is 14 residues. CDR3 amino acids: CASSYQGLSTEAFF. CDR3 DNA sequence: TGTGCCAGCAGTTATCAGGGGTTAAGCACTGAAGCTTTCTTT.

CDR3 DNA sequence: TGTGCCAGTAGTATGGGAGGGACAGGCGTCTACAATGAGCAGTTCTTC. Translated: CASSMGGTGVYNEQFF. The V gene is TRBV19, the J gene TRBJ2-1, with D perhaps matching TRBD1 (8 bases). The CDR3 covers 16 residues. Germline lookup yields CDR1 LNHDA and CDR2 SQIVND (reference sequence). Trimming stripped 3 bases from V and 3 bases from J, with 15 bases between. The whole variable domain, remainder taken from reference TRBV19 and TRBJ2-1, is DGGITQSPKYLFRKEGQNVTLSCEQNLNHDAMYWYRQDPGQGLRLIYYSQIVNDFQKGDIAEGYSVSREKKESFPLTVTSAQKNPTAFYLCASSMGGTGVYNEQFFGPGTRLTVL.